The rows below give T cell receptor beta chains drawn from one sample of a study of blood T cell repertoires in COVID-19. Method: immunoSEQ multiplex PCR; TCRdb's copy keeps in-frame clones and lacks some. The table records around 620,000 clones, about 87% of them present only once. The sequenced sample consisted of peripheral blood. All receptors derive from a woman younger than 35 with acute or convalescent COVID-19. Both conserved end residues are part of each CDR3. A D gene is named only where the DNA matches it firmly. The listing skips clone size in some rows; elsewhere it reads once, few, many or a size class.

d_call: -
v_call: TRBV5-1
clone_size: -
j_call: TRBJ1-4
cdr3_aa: CASSSTGAINEKLFF
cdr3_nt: TGCGCCAGCAGCTCGACTGGAGCCATTAATGAAAAACTGTTTTTT

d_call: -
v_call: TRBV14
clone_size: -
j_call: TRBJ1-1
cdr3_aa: CASSPGGWSFQPNTEAFF
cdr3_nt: TGTGCCAGCAGCCCGGGAGGGTGGAGCTTCCAACCGAACACTGAAGCTTTCTTT

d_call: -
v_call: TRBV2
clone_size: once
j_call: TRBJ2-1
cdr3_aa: CASSKFRGASYNEQFF
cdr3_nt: TGTGCCAGCAGTAAATTTCGGGGGGCCTCCTACAATGAGCAGTTCTTC

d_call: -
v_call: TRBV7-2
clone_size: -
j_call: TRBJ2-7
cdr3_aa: CASSFRFGTGYF
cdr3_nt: TGTGCCAGCAGCTTTCGGTTTGGTACTGGGTACTTC

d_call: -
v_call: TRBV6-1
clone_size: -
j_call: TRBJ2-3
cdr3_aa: CASSELGRHPTYF
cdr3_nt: TGTGCCAGCAGTGAATTGGGCAGACACCCAACCTATTTT

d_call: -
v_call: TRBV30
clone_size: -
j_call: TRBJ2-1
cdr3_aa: CAWRIRGNNEQFF
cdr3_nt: TGTGCCTGGAGAATTCGGGGTAACAATGAGCAGTTCTTC

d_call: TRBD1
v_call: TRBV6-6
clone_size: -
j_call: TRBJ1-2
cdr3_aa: CASSSFLTGGWYGYTF
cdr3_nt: TGTGCCAGCAGTTCTTTTTTAACAGGGGGCTGGTATGGCTACACCTTC

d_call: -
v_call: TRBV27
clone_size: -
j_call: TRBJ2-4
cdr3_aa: CASRTLRGVGNIQYF
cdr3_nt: TGTGCCAGCCGAACCCTCAGGGGCGTTGGAAACATTCAGTACTTC

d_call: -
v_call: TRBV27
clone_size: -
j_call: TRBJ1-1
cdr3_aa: CASSSGHTNTEAFF
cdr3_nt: TGTGCCAGCAGTTCGGGACACACGAACACTGAAGCTTTCTTT

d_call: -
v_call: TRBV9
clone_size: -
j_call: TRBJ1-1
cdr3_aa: CASSPLPGTEAFF
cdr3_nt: TGTGCCAGCAGCCCCCTTCCGGGCACTGAAGCTTTCTTT

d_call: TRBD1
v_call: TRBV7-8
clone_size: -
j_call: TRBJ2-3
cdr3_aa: CASSYDRGDQYF
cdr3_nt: TGTGCCAGCAGCTACGACAGGGGGGATCAGTATTTT

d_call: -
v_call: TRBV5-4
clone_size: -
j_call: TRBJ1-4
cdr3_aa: CASSLAGGFEKLFF
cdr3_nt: TGTGCCAGCAGCTTGGCGGGGGGATTTGAAAAACTGTTTTTT

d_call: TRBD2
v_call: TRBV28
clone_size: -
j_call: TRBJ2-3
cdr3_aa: CASSTDGTSGGHTDTQYF
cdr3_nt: TGTGCCAGCAGTACCGACGGGACTAGCGGGGGGCACACAGATACGCAGTATTTT

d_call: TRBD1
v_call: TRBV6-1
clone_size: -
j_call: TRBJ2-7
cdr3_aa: CASSEAEGQGAIAQYF
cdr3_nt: TGTGCCAGCAGTGAAGCCGAAGGACAGGGGGCGATCGCGCAGTACTTC

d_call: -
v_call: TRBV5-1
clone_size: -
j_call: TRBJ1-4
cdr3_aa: CASRLGGFNEKLFF
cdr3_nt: TGCGCCAGCCGGCTGGGGGGTTTCAATGAAAAACTGTTTTTT

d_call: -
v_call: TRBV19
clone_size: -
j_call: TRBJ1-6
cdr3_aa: CASSSGKGDIRYNSPLHF
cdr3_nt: TGTGCCAGTAGTTCAGGGAAGGGGGATATCCGATATAATTCACCCCTCCACTTT

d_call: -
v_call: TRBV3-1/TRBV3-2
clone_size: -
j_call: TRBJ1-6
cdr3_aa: CASSQDPGNNSPLHF
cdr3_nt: TGTGCCAGCAGCCAAGATCCAGGGAATAATTCACCCCTCCACTTT

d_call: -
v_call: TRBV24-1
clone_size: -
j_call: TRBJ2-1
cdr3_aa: CATSTKRGSYNEQFF
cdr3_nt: TGTGCCACCAGTACAAAGAGAGGGTCCTACAATGAGCAGTTCTTC

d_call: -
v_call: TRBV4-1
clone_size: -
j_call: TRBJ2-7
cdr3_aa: CASSPGPRRTYEQYF
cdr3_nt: TGCGCCAGCAGCCCGGGTCCGCGTAGGACCTACGAGCAGTACTTC

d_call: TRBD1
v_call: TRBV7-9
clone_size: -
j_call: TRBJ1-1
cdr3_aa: CASSLLTGNRYIEAFF
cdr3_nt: TGTGCCAGCAGCTTACTGACAGGGAATCGATATATAGAAGCTTTCTTT

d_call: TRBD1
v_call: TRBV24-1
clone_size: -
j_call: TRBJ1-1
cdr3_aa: CATSDTRQGPNTEAFF
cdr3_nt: TGTGCCACCAGTGATACCAGACAGGGACCGAACACTGAAGCTTTCTTT

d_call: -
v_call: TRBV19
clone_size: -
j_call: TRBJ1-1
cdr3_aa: CASSIGIGQGYTEAFF
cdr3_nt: TGTGCCAGTAGTATAGGTATAGGGCAGGGCTACACTGAAGCTTTCTTT

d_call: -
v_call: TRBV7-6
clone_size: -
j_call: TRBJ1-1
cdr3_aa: CASSLDDSLDTEAFF
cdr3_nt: TGTGCCAGCAGCTTAGATGACAGTTTGGACACTGAAGCTTTCTTT

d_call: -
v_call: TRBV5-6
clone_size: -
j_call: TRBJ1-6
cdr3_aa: CASSLVGGKSLHF
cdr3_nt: TGTGCCAGCAGCTTGGTCGGCGGGAAGTCCCTCCACTTT

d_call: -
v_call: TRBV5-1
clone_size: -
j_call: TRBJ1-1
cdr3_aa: CASSQSGEAFF
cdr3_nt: TGCGCCAGCAGTCAGTCGGGGGAAGCTTTCTTT

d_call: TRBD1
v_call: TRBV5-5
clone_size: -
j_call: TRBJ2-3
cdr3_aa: CASSLGQGYTDTQYF
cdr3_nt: TGTGCCAGCAGCTTGGGACAGGGGTACACAGATACGCAGTATTTT

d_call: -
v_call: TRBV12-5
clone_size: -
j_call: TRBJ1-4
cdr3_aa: CASGLGQVATNEKLFF
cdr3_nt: TGTGCTAGTGGTTTGGGTCAGGTTGCAACTAATGAAAAACTGTTTTTT

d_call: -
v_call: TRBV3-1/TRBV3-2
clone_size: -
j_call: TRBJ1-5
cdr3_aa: CASSQWGGSNQPQHF
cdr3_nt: TGTGCCAGCAGCCAGTGGGGGGGGAGCAATCAGCCCCAGCATTTT

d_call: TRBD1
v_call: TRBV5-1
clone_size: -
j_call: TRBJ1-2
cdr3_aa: CASSLGDRGLAGYTF
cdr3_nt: TGCGCCAGCAGCTTAGGGGACAGGGGGCTTGCTGGCTACACCTTC

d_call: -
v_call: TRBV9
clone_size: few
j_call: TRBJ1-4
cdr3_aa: CASSAGTTNEKLFF
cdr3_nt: TGTGCCAGCAGTGCCGGGACAACTAATGAAAAACTGTTTTTT

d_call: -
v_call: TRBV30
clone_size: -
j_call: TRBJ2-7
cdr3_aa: CAWSVGGYEQYF
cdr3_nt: TGTGCCTGGAGTGTAGGAGGATACGAGCAGTACTTC

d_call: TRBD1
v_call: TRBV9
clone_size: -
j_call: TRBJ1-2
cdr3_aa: CASSVALGQNYGYTF
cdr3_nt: TGTGCCAGCAGCGTAGCTTTGGGACAGAACTATGGCTACACCTTC

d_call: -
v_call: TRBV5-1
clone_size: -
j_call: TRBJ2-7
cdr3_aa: CASSRTPTVDEQYF
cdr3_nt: TGCGCCAGCAGCCGGACTCCCACCGTCGACGAGCAGTACTTC

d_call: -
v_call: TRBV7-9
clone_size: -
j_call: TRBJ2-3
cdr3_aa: CASSLRLHRMGDTQYF
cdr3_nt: TGTGCCAGCAGCTTAAGGCTCCACAGGATGGGGGATACGCAGTATTTT

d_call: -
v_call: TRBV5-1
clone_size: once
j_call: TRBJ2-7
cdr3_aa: CASSLGRVGYEQYF
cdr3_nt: TGCGCCAGCAGCTTGGGCAGGGTAGGTTACGAGCAGTACTTC

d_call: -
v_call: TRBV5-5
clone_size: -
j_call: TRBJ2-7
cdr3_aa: CASSRGLTYEQYF
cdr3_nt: TGTGCCAGCAGCAGGGGTCTTACCTACGAGCAGTACTTC

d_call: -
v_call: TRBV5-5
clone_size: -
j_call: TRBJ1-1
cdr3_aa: CASRGGNPNTEAFF
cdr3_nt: TGTGCCAGCCGCGGGGGGAACCCGAACACTGAAGCTTTCTTT

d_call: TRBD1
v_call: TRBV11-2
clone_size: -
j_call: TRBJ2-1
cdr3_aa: CASSWTGGGEQFF
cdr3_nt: TGTGCCAGCAGCTGGACAGGGGGAGGTGAGCAGTTCTTC

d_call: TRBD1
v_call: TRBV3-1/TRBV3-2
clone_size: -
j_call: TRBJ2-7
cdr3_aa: CASSLAGTGDYEQYF
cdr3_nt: TGTGCCAGCAGCCTTGCCGGGACAGGGGACTACGAGCAGTACTTC

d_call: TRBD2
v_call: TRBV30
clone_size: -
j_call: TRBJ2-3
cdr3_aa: CARWEGNTDTQYF
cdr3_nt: TGTGCCCGCTGGGAGGGGAACACAGATACGCAGTATTTT

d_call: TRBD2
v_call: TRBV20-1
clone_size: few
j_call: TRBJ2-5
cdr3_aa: CSASRPGGGETQYF
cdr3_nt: TGCAGTGCTAGTAGACCGGGGGGTGGAGAGACCCAGTACTTC

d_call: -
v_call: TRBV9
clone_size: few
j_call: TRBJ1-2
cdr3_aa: CASSVDKGKETEGYTF
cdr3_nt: TGTGCCAGCAGCGTAGATAAGGGGAAAGAGACAGAAGGCTACACCTTC

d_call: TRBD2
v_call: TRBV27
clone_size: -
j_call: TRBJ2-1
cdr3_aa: CASSISGTRADNEQFF
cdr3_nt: TGTGCCAGCAGTATTTCCGGGACTAGAGCTGACAATGAGCAGTTCTTC

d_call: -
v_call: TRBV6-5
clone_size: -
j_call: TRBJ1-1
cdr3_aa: CATRTANTEAFF
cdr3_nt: TGTGCCACCAGGACAGCGAACACTGAAGCTTTCTTT

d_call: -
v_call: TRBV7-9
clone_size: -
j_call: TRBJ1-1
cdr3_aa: CASSPSEAHGAEAFF
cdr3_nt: TGTGCCAGCAGCCCCTCGGAGGCTCACGGAGCTGAAGCTTTCTTT

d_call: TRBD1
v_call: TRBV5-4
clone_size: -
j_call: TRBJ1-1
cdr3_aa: CASSTGTGIGMKLAFF
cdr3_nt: TGTGCCAGCAGCACCGGGACAGGGATAGGGATGAAGTTAGCTTTCTTT

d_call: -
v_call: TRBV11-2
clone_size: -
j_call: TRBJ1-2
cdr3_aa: CASSLGPGSDYGYTF
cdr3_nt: TGTGCCAGCAGCTTAGGCCCCGGGAGCGACTATGGCTACACCTTC

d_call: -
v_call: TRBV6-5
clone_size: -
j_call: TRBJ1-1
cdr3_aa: CASSYPPAFF
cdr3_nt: TGTGCCAGCAGTTACCCTCCCGCTTTCTTT